The T cell receptor beta chain described here comes from a study of cytomegalovirus exposure and HLA in healthy donors. General observations from the study: Cytomegalovirus association was listed for about 150 TCR beta chains. Most TCR sequences were uncommon, yet certain public TCRs appeared in many donors.

CDR3 length: 18 amino acids. The V gene's germline CDR1 is SGHRS and CDR2 YFSETQ. With V trimmed by 2 bases and J by 1 base, 8 bases remained unmatched. The PCR ran on 60 Vbeta and 13 Jbeta primers. The table came from immunoSEQ multiplex PCR; TCRdb's copy has only in-frame clones and leaves some out. The sample yields about 130,000 clones, roughly 71% seen once. A remark on this clone: Its antigen is not known.

The sequenced sample consisted of PBMCs. The chain links TRBV5-1 to TRBJ2-1; TRBD2 agrees at 11 bases. This TCR was sampled from a woman aged 50 to 60 in good health and CMV-seropositive. The CDR3 DNA follows: TGCGCCAGCAGCTTCTGGCTAGCGGGGGGTCGATCCTACAATGAGCAGTTCTTC. Translation: CASSFWLAGGRSYNEQFF.